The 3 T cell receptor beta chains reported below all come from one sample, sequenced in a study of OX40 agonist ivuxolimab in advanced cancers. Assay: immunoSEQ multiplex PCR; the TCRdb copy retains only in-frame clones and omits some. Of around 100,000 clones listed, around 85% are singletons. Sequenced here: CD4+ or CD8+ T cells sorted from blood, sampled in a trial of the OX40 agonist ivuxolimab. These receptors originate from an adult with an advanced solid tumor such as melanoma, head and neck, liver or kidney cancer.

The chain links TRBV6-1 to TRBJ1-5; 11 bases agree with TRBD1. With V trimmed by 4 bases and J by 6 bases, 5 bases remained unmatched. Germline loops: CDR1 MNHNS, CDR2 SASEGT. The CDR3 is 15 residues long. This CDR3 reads CASSVGTGGGQPQHF. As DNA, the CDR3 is TGTGCCAGCAGTGTGGGGACAGGGGGTGGTCAGCCCCAGCATTTT.

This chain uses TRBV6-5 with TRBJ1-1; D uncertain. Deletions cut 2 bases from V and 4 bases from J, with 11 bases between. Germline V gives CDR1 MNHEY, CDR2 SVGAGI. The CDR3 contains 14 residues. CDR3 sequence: CASSYAVSVTEAFF. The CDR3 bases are TGTGCCAGCAGTTACGCAGTATCGGTCACTGAAGCTTTCTTT.

CDR3 bases: TGTGCCAGCAGCTCTTGGGGCTCCCAAAGCACAGATACGCAGTATTTT. It codes for CASSSWGSQSTDTQYF. V usage is TRBV7-6 and J usage is TRBJ2-3, with D possibly TRBD1 on 5 matching bases. The CDR3 sequence is 16 residues long. The V end lost 4 bases, the J end lost 0 bases, and 14 bases lay between the germline ends. The V gene's germline CDR1 is SGHVS and CDR2 FNYEAQ.